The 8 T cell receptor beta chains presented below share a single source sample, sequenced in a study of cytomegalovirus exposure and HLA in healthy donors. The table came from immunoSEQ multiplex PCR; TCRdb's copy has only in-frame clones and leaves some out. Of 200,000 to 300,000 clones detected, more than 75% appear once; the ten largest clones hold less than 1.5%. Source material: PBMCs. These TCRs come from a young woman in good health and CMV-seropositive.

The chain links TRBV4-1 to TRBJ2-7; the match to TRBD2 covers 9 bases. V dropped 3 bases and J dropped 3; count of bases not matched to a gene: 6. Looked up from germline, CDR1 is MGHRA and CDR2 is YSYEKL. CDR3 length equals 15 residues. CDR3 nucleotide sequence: TGCGCCAGCAGCCAGACCGGGACTAGCAACTACGAGCAGTACTTC. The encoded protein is CASSQTGTSNYEQYF.

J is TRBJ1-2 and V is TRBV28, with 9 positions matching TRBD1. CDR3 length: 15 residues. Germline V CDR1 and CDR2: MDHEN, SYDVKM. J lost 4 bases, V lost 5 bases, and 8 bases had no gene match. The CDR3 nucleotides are TGTGCCAGCAGTCTGAACAGGGGGCGCAGCTATGGCTACACCTTC. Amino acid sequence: CASSLNRGRSYGYTF.

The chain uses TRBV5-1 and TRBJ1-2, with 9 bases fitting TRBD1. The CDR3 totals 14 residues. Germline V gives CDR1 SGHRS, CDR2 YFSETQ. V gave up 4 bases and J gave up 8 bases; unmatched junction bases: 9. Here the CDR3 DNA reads TGCGCCAGCAGCCCGGGACAGGGCTTAGGGGGCTACACCTTC. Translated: CASSPGQGLGGYTF.

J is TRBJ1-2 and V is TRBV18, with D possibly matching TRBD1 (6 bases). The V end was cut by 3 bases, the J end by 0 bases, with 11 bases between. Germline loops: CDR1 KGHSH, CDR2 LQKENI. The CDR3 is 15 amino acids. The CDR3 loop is CASSPSGDPNYGYTF. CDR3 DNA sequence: TGTGCCAGCTCACCCTCAGGGGACCCTAACTATGGCTACACCTTC.

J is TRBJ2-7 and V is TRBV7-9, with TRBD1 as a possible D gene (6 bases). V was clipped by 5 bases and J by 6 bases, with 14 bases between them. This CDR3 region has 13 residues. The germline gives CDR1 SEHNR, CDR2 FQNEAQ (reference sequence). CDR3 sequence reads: CASSNRDFIEQYF. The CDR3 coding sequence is TGTGCCAGCAGCAACAGGGATTTTATCGAGCAGTACTTC.

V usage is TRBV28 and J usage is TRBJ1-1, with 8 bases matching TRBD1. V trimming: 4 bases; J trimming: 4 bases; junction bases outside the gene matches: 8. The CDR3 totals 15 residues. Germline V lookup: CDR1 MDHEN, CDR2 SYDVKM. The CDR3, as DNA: TGTGCCAGCAGTTCGACAGGGGAGGGAGGCACTGAAGCTTTCTTT. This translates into CASSSTGEGGTEAFF. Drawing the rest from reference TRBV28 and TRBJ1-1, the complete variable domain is DVKVTQSSRYLVKRTGEKVFLECVQDMDHENMFWYRQDPGLGLRLIYFSYDVKMKEKGDIPEGYSVSREKKERFSLILESASTNQTSMYLCASSSTGEGGTEAFFGQGTRLTVV.

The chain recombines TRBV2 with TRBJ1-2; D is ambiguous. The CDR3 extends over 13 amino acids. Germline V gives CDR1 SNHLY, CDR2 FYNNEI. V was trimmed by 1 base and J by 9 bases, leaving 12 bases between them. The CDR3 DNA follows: TGTGCCAGCAGTGAAGGCCGCCCGGGAAGCTACACCTTC. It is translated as CASSEGRPGSYTF.

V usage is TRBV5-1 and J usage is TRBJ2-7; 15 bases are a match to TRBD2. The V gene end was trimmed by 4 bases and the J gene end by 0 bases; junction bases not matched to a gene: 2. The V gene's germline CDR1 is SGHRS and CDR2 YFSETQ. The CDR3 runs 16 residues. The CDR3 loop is CASSKGLAGGSYEQYF. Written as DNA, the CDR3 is TGCGCCAGCAGCAAGGGACTAGCGGGAGGCTCCTACGAGCAGTACTTC.